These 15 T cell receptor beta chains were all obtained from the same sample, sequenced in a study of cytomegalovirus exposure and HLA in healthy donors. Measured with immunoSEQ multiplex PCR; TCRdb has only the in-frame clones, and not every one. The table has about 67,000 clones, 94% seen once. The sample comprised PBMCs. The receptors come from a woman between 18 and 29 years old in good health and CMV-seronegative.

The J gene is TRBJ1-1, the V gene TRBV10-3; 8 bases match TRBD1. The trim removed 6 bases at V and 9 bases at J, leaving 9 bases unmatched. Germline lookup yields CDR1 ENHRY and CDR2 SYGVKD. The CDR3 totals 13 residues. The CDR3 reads CAIRDGQGEKAFF. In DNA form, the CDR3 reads TGTGCCATCAGGGATGGACAGGGAGAGAAAGCTTTCTTT.

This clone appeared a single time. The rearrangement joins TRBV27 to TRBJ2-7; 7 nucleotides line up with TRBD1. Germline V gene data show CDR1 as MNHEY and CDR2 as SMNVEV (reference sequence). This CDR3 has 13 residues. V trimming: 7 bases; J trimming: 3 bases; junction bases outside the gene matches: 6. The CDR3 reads CASKGAGVYEQYF. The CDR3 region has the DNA TGTGCCAGCAAGGGGGCCGGGGTCTACGAGCAGTACTTC.

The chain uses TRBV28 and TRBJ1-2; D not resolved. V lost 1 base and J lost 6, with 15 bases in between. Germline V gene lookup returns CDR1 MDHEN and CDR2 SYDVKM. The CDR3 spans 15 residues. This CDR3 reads CASSLSAGLIDGYTF. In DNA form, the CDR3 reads TGTGCCAGCAGTTTATCCGCAGGACTAATTGATGGCTACACCTTC.

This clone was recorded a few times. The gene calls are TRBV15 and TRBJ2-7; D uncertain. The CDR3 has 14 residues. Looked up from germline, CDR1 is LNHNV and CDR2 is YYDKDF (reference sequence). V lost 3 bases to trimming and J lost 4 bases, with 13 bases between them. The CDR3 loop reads CATSRSRGAYEQYF. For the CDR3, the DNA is TGTGCCACCAGCAGGTCAAGAGGAGCTTACGAGCAGTACTTC.

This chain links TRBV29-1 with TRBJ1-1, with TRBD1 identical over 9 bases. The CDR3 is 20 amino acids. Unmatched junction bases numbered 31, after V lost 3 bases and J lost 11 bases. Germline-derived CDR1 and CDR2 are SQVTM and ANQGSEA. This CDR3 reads CSVDQVGTGSRNLLWRMAFF. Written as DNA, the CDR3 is TGCAGCGTTGACCAAGTCGGGACAGGGTCCCGAAACCTCCTGTGGCGAATGGCTTTCTTT.

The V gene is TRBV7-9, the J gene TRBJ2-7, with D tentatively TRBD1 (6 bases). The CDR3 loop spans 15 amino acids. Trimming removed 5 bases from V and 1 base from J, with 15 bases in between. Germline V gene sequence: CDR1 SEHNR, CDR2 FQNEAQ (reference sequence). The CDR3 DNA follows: TGTGCCAGCAGCGAGCAGGGGTCCGAATCCTACGAGCAGTACTTC. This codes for CASSEQGSESYEQYF. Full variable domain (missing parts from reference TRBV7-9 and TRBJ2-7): DTGVSQNPRHKITKRGQNVTFRCDPISEHNRLYWYRQTLGQGPEFLTYFQNEAQLEKSRLLSDRFSAERPKGSFSTLEIQRTEQGDSAMYLCASSEQGSESYEQYFGPGTRLTVT.

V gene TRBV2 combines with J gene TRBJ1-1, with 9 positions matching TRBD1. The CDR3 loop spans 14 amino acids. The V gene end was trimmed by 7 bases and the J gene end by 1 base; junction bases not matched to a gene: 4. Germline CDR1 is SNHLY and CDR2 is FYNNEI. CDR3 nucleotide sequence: TGTGCCAGCACACAGGGGGCTAGGAACACTGAAGCTTTCTTT. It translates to CASTQGARNTEAFF.

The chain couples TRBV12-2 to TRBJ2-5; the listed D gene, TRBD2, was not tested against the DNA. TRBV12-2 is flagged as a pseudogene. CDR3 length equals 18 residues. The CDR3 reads CASRLALPAGGPVETQYF. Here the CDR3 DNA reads TGTGCAAGTCGCTTAGCGCTACCAGCGGGGGGGCCTGTAGAGACCCAGTACTTC.

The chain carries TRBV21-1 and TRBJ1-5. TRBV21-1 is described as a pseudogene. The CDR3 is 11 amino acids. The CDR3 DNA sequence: TGTGCCAGCAAAAGAGGCCGGCCCCAGCATTTT. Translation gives CASKRGRPQHF.

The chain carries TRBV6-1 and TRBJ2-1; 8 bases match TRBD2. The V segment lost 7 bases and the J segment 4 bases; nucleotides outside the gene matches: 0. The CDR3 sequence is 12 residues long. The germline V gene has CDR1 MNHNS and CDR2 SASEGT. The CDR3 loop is CASIAGYNEQFF. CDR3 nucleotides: TGTGCCAGCATAGCGGGATACAATGAGCAGTTCTTC.

The CDR3 loop reads CASSLDRGGELFF. The CDR3 DNA reads TGTGCCAGCAGCTTAGATCGAGGTGGGGAGCTGTTTTTT. The rearrangement uses TRBV11-2 and TRBJ2-2; no definite D call. Germline V CDR1 and CDR2: SGHAT, FQNNGV. V was clipped by 0 bases and J by 8 bases, with 7 bases between them. The CDR3 contains 13 residues.

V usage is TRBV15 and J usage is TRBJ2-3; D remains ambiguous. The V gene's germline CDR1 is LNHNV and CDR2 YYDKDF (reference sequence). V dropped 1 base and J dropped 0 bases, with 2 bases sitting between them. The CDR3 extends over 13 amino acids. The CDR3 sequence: CATSRVSTDTQYF. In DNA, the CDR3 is TGTGCCACCAGCAGAGTAAGCACAGATACGCAGTATTTT.

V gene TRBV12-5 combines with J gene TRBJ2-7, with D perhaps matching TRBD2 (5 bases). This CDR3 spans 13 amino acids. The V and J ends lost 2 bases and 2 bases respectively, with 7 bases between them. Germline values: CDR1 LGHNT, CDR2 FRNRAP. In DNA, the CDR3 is TGTGCTAGTGGTTTGAGCGGAGCCTACGAGCAGTACTTC. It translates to CASGLSGAYEQYF.

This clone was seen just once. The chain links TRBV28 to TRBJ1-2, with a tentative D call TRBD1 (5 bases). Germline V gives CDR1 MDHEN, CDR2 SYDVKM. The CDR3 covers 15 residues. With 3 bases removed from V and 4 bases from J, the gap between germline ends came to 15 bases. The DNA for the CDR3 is TGTGCCAGCAGTTTTTCAGCAGGGCTTTCCTATGGCTACACCTTC. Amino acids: CASSFSAGLSYGYTF.

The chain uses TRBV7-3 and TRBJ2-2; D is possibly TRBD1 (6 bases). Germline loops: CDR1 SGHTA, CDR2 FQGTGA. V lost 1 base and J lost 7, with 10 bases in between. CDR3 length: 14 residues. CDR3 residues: CASSLNRVDGELFF. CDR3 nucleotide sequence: TGTGCCAGCAGCTTAAACAGGGTCGACGGGGAGCTGTTTTTT.